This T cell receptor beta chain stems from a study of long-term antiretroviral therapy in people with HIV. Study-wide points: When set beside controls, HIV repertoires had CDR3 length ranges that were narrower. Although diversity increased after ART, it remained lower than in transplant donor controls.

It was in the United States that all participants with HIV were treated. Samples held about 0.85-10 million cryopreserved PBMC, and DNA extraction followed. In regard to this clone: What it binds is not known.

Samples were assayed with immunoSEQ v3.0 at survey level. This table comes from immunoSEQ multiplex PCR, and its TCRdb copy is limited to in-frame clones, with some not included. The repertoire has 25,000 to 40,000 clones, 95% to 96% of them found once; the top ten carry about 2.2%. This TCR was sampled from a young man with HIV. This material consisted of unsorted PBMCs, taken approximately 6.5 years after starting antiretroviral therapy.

CDR3: CASAGTSGDNEQFF. In DNA form, the CDR3 reads TGTGCCAGCGCCGGGACTAGCGGAGACAATGAGCAGTTCTTC. V is TRBV5-6 and J is TRBJ2-1; 11 bases match TRBD2. The CDR3 spans 14 residues. J was trimmed by 5 bases and V by 7 bases; bases with no gene match: 5. Germline V CDR1 and CDR2: SGHDT, YYEEEE.